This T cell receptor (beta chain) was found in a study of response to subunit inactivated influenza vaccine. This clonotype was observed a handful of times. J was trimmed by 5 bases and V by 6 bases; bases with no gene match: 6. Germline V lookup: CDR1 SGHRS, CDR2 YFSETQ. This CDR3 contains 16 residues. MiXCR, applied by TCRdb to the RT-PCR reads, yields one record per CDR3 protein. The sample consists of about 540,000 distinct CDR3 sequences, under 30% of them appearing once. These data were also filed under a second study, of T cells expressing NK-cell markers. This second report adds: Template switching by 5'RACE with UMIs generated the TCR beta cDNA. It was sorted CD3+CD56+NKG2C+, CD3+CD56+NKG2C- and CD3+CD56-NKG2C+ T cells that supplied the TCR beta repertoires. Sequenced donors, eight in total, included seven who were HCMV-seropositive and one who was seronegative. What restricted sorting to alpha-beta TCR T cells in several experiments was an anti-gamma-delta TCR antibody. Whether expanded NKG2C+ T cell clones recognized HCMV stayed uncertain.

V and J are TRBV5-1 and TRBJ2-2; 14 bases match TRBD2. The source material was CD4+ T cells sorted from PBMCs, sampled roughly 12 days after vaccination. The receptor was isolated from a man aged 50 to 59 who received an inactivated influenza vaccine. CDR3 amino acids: CASTPGTSGSTGELFF. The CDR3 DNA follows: TGCGCCAGCACCCCCGGGACTAGCGGGAGTACCGGGGAGCTGTTTTTT.